This TCR beta chain was retrieved from a study of CD4+ T cells in melanoma. Notes on the study in general: A reported correlation linked neoantigen-specific CD4+ T cells to CD8+, macrophage and B cell function. In melanoma, neoantigen-specific CD4+ T cells reportedly differed in differentiation state.

A word on this clone: Its antigen is as yet unknown.

Clones were read by immunoSEQ multiplex PCR, and TCRdb kept only the in-frame ones, dropping some. Of fewer than 20,000 clones listed, around four fifths are singletons. Germline loops: CDR1 SNHLY, CDR2 FYNNEI. CDR3 length equals 15 residues. J was trimmed by 0 bases and V by 5 bases; bases with no gene match: 4. This TCR came from a human donor with melanoma. The sequenced sample consisted of cells from a culture (not recorded whether cultured in vitro). V and J are TRBV2 and TRBJ2-3, with 8 bases lining up with TRBD1. The CDR3 DNA follows: TGTGCCAGCAGTTCACAGGGGGTGAGCACAGATACGCAGTATTTT. Its translation is CASSSQGVSTDTQYF.